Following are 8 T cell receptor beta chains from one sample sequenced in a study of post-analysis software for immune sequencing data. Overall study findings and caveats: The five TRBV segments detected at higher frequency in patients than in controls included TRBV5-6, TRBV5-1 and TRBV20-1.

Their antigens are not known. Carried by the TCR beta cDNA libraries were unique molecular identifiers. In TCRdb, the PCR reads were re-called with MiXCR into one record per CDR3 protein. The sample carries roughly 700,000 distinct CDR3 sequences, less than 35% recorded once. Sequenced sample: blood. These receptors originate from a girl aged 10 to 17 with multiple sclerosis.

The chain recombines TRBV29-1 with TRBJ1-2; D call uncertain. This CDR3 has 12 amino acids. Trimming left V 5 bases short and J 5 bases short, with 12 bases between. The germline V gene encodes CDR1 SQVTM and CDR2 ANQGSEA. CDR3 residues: CSVYMGGYGYTF. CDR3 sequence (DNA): TGCAGCGTTTATATGGGAGGGTATGGCTACACCTTC.

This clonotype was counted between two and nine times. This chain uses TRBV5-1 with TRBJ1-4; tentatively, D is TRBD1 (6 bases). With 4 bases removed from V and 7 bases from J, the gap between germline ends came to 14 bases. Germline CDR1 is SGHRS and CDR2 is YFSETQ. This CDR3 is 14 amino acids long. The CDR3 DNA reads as TGCGCCAGCAGCCCCGGACAGAGGGGTGAAAAACTGTTTTTT. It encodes CASSPGQRGEKLFF.

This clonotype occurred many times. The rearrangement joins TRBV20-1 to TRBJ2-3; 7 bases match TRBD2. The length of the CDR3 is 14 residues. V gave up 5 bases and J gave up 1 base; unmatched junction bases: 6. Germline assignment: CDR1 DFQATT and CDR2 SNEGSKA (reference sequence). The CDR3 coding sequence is TGCAGTGCTGAGTATCGGGGGGGCACAGATACGCAGTATTTT. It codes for CSAEYRGGTDTQYF.

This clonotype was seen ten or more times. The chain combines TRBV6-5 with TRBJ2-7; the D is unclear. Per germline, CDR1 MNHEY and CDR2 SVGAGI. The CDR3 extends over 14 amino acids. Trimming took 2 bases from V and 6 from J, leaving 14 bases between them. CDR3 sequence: CASSYLRGLTEQYF. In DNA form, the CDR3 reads TGTGCCAGCAGTTACCTGCGAGGTCTGACCGAGCAGTACTTC.

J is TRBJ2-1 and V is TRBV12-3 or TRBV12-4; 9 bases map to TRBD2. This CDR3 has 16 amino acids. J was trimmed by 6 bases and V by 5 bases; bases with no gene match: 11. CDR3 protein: CASSASPGLAINEQFF. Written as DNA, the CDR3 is TGTGCCAGCAGTGCTTCCCCGGGACTAGCAATCAATGAGCAGTTCTTC.

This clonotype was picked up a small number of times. The CDR3 loop reads CASKQMGLYNEQFF. In DNA, the CDR3 is TGTGCCAGTAAACAGATGGGACTATACAATGAGCAGTTCTTC. V and J are TRBV6-2 or TRBV6-3 and TRBJ2-1, with 7 bases identical to TRBD2. The V segment lost 9 bases and the J segment 4 bases; nucleotides outside the gene matches: 9. Germline assignment: CDR1 MNHEY and CDR2 SVGEGT. The CDR3 runs 14 residues.

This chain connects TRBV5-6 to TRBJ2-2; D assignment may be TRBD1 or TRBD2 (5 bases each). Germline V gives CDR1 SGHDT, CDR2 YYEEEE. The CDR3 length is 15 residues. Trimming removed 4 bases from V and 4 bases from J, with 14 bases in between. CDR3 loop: CASSQLVGVTGELFF. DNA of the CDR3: TGTGCCAGCAGCCAACTGGTGGGGGTCACCGGGGAGCTGTTTTTT.

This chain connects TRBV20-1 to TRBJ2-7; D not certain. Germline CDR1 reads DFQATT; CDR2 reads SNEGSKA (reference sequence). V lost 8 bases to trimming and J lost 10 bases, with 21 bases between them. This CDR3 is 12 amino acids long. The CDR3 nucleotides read TGCAGTTGCGACCCTTCTCAAGAGGCCCAGTACTTC. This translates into CSCDPSQEAQYF.